Following are 21 T cell receptor beta chains from one sample sequenced in a study of identical twins listed by TCRdb under 2016. Libraries were prepared through 5' RACE. Instrument used: Illumina HiSeq 2000. Clones were called with MiXCR by TCRdb after fastp trimmed the public reads at Q25, and only in-frame beta chains were retained. Identical CDR3 protein sequences are pooled into one entry, listed with their most common genes and DNA. Recorded for this sample are about 240,000 distinct CDR3 sequences; about 13% of them occurred a single time. Approximately 4% of the sample is in the top ten clones. The same sample was also studied in work on yellow fever vaccine responses in identical twins.

Sample: memory (CD45RO+) T cells sorted from blood. In the paper's terms, the cell subset or site label means: CD45RO+ enriched T cells. The receptor set was obtained from a woman aged 18-35 years in good health.

This clonotype was seen a few times. The chain joins TRBV3-1 to TRBJ2-5; TRBD2 aligns across 8 bases. V was pared by 1 base and J by 1 base, with 2 bases of the junction left unmatched. The CDR3 contains 15 residues. Germline V lookup: CDR1 LGHDT, CDR2 YNNKEL (reference sequence). The CDR3 spells CASSQALAVQETQYF. The CDR3 bases are TGTGCCAGCAGCCAAGCACTAGCGGTCCAAGAGACCCAGTACTTC.

This clonotype has just a few counts. The chain uses TRBV5-4 and TRBJ1-1, with TRBD1 as a possible D gene (5 bases). The length of the CDR3 is 14 residues. Trimming left V 0 bases short and J 2 bases short, with 8 bases between. Germline loops: CDR1 SGHNT, CDR2 YYREEE (reference sequence). This CDR3 reads CASSLEQGNTEAFF. CDR3 DNA: TGTGCCAGCAGCTTGGAGCAGGGCAACACTGAAGCTTTCTTT.

The J gene is TRBJ2-1, the V gene TRBV5-6; 9 bases agree with TRBD1. Germline V gives CDR1 SGHDT, CDR2 YYEEEE. The CDR3 totals 16 residues. Trimming cost V 4 bases and J 1 base; bases outside gene matches: 6. DNA for the CDR3: TGTGCCAGCAGCCCTACAGGGGGCAGGTCCTACAATGAGCAGTTCTTC. It encodes CASSPTGGRSYNEQFF.

This clonotype was detected a few times. CDR3 in amino acids: CASSVSGGYEQYF. DNA of the CDR3: TGTGCCAGCAGCGTTTCAGGTGGCTACGAGCAGTACTTC. V and J are TRBV9 and TRBJ2-7; D is undetermined. The CDR3 runs 13 residues. V lost 2 bases, J lost 3 bases, and 9 bases lay in between. Per germline, CDR1 SGDLS and CDR2 YYNGEE.

In its sample, this clonotype was seen a few times. The chain couples TRBV10-3 to TRBJ2-5; 7 bases agree with TRBD1. The CDR3 has 15 residues. Germline-derived CDR1 and CDR2 are ENHRY and SYGVKD. After removal of 4 bases from V and 2 bases from J, the junction contained 7 bases not matched to a gene. The DNA of the CDR3 is TGTGCCATCAGTGGTAGGACAGGAGAACAAGAGACCCAGTACTTC. This translates into CAISGRTGEQETQYF.

The chain carries TRBV4-3 and TRBJ2-6, with D unresolved. CDR3 size: 15 residues. CDR1 is LGHNA and CDR2 is YSLEER in the germline V gene. V was pared by 4 bases and J by 4 bases, with 11 bases between. CDR3 protein: CASSRKTPGANVLTF. As DNA, the CDR3 is TGCGCCAGCAGCCGAAAGACTCCCGGGGCCAACGTCCTGACTTTC.

This chain uses TRBV3-1 with TRBJ2-7; D is ambiguous. The CDR3 runs to 14 residues. The germline V gene has CDR1 LGHDT and CDR2 YNNKEL (reference sequence). Trimming pared 3 bases from V and 5 bases from J, leaving 14 bases between. This chain's CDR3 is CASSHLGSRHEQYF. The CDR3 DNA follows: TGTGCCAGCAGCCATCTAGGTTCGAGACACGAGCAGTACTTC.

The chain links TRBV4-1 to TRBJ2-3; D is perhaps TRBD1 (6 bases). Trimming cost V 1 base and J 4 bases, with 12 bases left between them. Germline V gene lookup returns CDR1 MGHRA and CDR2 YSYEKL. The CDR3 sequence is 15 residues long. CDR3: CASSQGWGPADTQYF. CDR3 in DNA: TGCGCCAGCAGCCAAGGTTGGGGGCCGGCAGATACGCAGTATTTT.

This clonotype was observed at least ten times. This chain uses TRBV11-2 with TRBJ2-3; 7 positions agree with TRBD2. Germline V gene sequence: CDR1 SGHAT, CDR2 FQNNGV. The CDR3 is 16 residues long. V lost 2 bases, J lost 5 bases, and 10 bases stayed unmatched. The CDR3 loop is CASSLQMGGSQDTQYF. CDR3 DNA: TGTGCCAGCAGCTTACAAATGGGGGGGAGTCAAGATACGCAGTATTTT.

In this sample, this clonotype turned up a few times. V usage is TRBV4-3 and J usage is TRBJ2-2, with a possible D match to TRBD2 (5 bases). V lost 0 bases and J lost 7, with 15 bases in between. Germline CDR1 and CDR2: LGHNA and YSLEER. The CDR3 is 16 residues long. The CDR3 region has the DNA TGCGCCAGCAGCCAAGAAGGTCGAGGGTCGGGCGGGGAGCTGTTTTTT. It codes for CASSQEGRGSGGELFF.

V and J are TRBV12-3 or TRBV12-4 and TRBJ2-3, with D tentatively TRBD2 (6 bases). CDR3 length: 16 amino acids. Trimming shortened V by 2 bases and J by 0 bases, and 12 bases separated the two germline ends. The CDR3 here is CASSLMAGSSTDTQYF. CDR3 nucleotides: TGTGCCAGCAGTTTAATGGCGGGGAGTAGCACAGATACGCAGTATTTT.

The CDR3 DNA sequence: TGTGCCAGTCTACAGGGGGCGCATCCCTCACCCCTCCACTTT. It translates to CASLQGAHPSPLHF. This rearrangement joins TRBV2 to TRBJ1-6, with 9 bases matching TRBD1. Germline trimming cut 9 bases from V and 10 bases from J; bases unmatched to any gene: 10. Germline loops: CDR1 SNHLY, CDR2 FYNNEI. This CDR3 comprises 14 residues.

The table lists this clonotype with a few counts. CDR3 DNA: TGTGCCAGCAGTGACAGGGGCGTCGGCAATCAGCCCCAGCATTTT. Encoded protein: CASSDRGVGNQPQHF. The chain employs TRBV27 and TRBJ1-5; the match to TRBD1 covers 8 bases. With 5 bases clipped from V and 2 bases from J, the junction kept 5 bases outside the gene matches. The CDR3 loop spans 15 amino acids. CDR1 is MNHEY and CDR2 is SMNVEV in the germline V gene (reference sequence).

This clonotype was found many times. The genes are TRBV7-2 and TRBJ1-2, with TRBD1 identical over 12 bases. Germline V lookup: CDR1 SGHTA, CDR2 FQGNSA. V lost 1 base and J lost 9; bases outside the gene matches: 3. The CDR3 contains 14 residues. For the CDR3, the DNA is TGTGCCAGCAGCTTAGGGGGACAGGGGGCGAGCTACACCTTC. It specifies CASSLGGQGASYTF.

At least ten counts were recorded for this clonotype. V and J are TRBV12-3 or TRBV12-4 and TRBJ2-4; 8 nucleotides match TRBD1. V trimming: 6 bases; J trimming: 2 bases; junction bases outside the gene matches: 3. CDR3 length: 14 residues. CDR3 region: CASSGQGPKNIQYF. The CDR3 DNA reads as TGTGCCAGCAGCGGACAGGGACCCAAAAACATTCAGTACTTC.

This clonotype was counted a few times. The chain has TRBV7-9 and TRBJ2-3; 7 nucleotides match TRBD1. CDR1 and CDR2 (germline): SEHNR, FQNEAQ (reference sequence). The CDR3 is 16 amino acids. V dropped 1 base and J dropped 2; count of bases not matched to a gene: 6. This CDR3 reads CASSLGLRGNTDTQYF. The DNA for the CDR3 is TGTGCCAGCAGCTTAGGCCTCAGGGGGAACACAGATACGCAGTATTTT.

This chain connects TRBV4-1 to TRBJ2-5; TRBD1 matches at 7 bases. The germline CDR1 and CDR2 sequences are MGHRA and YSYEKL. This CDR3 comprises 17 residues. V shed 0 bases and J 1 base; nucleotides not matched to a gene: 8. CDR3 coding DNA: TGCGCCAGCAGCCAAGATCCGGGACAGAACTTCCAAGAGACCCAGTACTTC. As protein: CASSQDPGQNFQETQYF.

This clonotype was detected only a few times. V usage is TRBV7-2 and J usage is TRBJ1-2; 9 bases line up with TRBD1. The CDR3 has 15 residues. Germline CDR1 SGHTA, CDR2 FQGNSA. After removal of 5 bases from V and 8 bases from J, the junction contained 12 bases not matched to a gene. CDR3 protein: CASSPRYGQGSGYTF. For the CDR3, the DNA is TGTGCCAGCAGCCCCCGATACGGACAGGGGAGCGGCTACACCTTC.

This clonotype was detected once. The chain combines TRBV11-1 with TRBJ2-3; D could derive from TRBD1 or TRBD2 (7 bases each). Trimming shortened V by 5 bases and J by 2 bases, and 23 bases separated the two germline ends. Germline V gene lookup returns CDR1 SGHAT and CDR2 FQDESV (reference sequence). The CDR3 contains 18 residues. For the CDR3, the DNA is TGTGCCAGCAGCCGCCCAGGGGAGGGGGCACCCCTCACAGATACGCAGTATTTT. Residues: CASSRPGEGAPLTDTQYF. The complete variable domain, with remaining parts taken from reference TRBV11-1 and TRBJ2-3, reads EAEVAQSPRYKITEKSQAVAFWCDPISGHATLYWYRQILGQGPELLVQFQDESVVDDSQLPKDRFSAERLKGVDSTLKIQPAELGDSAMYLCASSRPGEGAPLTDTQYFGPGTRLTVL.

This chain uses TRBV11-1 with TRBJ2-1, with 14 bases lining up with TRBD2. Looked up from germline, CDR1 is SGHAT and CDR2 is FQDESV (reference sequence). The length of the CDR3 is 18 residues. The J segment lost 5 bases and the V segment lost 5 bases, leaving 11 bases of the junction unmatched. In nucleotides, the CDR3 is TGTGCCAGCAGCCAAAAACCGGGACTAGCGGGAGACCACAATGAGCAGTTCTTC. Amino acid sequence: CASSQKPGLAGDHNEQFF.

The sample holds many counts of this clonotype. The J gene is TRBJ2-4, the V gene TRBV5-1; perhaps TRBD1 as D (5 bases). The CDR3 is 13 residues long. Germline V gives CDR1 SGHRS, CDR2 YFSETQ. V gave up 1 base and J gave up 6 bases, with 8 bases separating them. The CDR3 is CASSLIRGNIQYF. CDR3 sequence (DNA): TGCGCCAGCAGCTTGATTAGGGGAAACATTCAGTACTTC.